This T cell receptor (beta chain) was captured in a study of radiotherapy plus CTLA-4 blockade in lung cancer. For the study at large: Among enrolled patients, about 18% responded and approximately 33% achieved disease control.

In the case of this clone: Its antigen is not identified.

Those patients who had chemo-refractory metastatic non-small-cell lung cancer were given focal radiation along with CTLA-4 blockade through ipilimumab. Notes on the study in general: The study found tumor-derived TCR clones expanded in blood after radiotherapy plus ipilimumab.

Germline CDR1 is MNHEY and CDR2 is SMNVEV (reference sequence). The CDR3 sequence is 14 residues long. V lost 5 bases and J 0 bases, leaving 11 bases between the germline ends. Clones were read by immunoSEQ multiplex PCR, and TCRdb kept only the in-frame ones, dropping some. The table has approximately 34,000 clones, roughly 70% seen once. The sequenced sample was peripheral blood, obtained from a patient treated with radiotherapy plus ipilimumab. The TCR comes from a human donor with non-small cell lung cancer who had stable disease on radiotherapy plus ipilimumab. The chain has TRBV27 and TRBJ2-7; D is possibly TRBD2 (5 bases). CDR3 sequence (DNA): TGTGCCAGCAGTACGATTGGGAGCTCCTACGAGCAGTACTTC. Translated: CASSTIGSSYEQYF.